These T cell receptor beta chains were read from a single sample in a study of blood T cell repertoires in COVID-19. The assay was immunoSEQ multiplex PCR, and TCRdb's table has in-frame clones only and misses some. This sample has more than 100,000 clones, with around 89% found just once. The sample comprised peripheral blood. These receptor sequences come from a man in his forties or fifties with active or convalescent COVID-19. CDR3s include the opening cysteine and the closing phenylalanine or tryptophan. A D gene is named only where the DNA matches it firmly. Size is stated for part of the rows, as once, few or many counts, or as a class when the clone is expanded.

d_call: TRBD2
j_call: TRBJ2-7
v_call: TRBV6-2/TRBV6-3
clone_size: few
cdr3_nt: TGTGCCAGCAGTGTACTAGCGGGACCTTCCTACGAGCAGTACTTC
cdr3_aa: CASSVLAGPSYEQYF

d_call: TRBD2
j_call: TRBJ2-2
v_call: TRBV24-1
clone_size: few
cdr3_nt: TGTGCCACCAGCCAATCTAGCGGGAGGGCCGGCGGGGAGCTGTTTTTT
cdr3_aa: CATSQSSGRAGGELFF

d_call: .
j_call: TRBJ1-3
v_call: TRBV4-2
clone_size: .
cdr3_nt: TGTGCCAGCAGCCAAGATGGAGGGGCTGGAAACACCATATATTTT
cdr3_aa: CASSQDGGAGNTIYF

d_call: .
j_call: TRBJ2-3
v_call: TRBV7-7
clone_size: once
cdr3_nt: TGTGCCAGCAGTAGGATGGCTAGTTCAGATACGCAGTATTTT
cdr3_aa: CASSRMASSDTQYF

d_call: .
j_call: TRBJ1-3
v_call: TRBV10-1
clone_size: .
cdr3_nt: TGCGCCAGCAGTGAGTCCTGGGGGCCTGGAAACACCATATATTTT
cdr3_aa: CASSESWGPGNTIYF

d_call: TRBD1
j_call: TRBJ2-2
v_call: TRBV23-1
clone_size: .
cdr3_nt: TGCGCCAGCATAGTCGTTTGGGACAGGGATATCGACACCGGGGAGCTGTTTTTT
cdr3_aa: CASIVVWDRDIDTGELFF

d_call: .
j_call: TRBJ2-7
v_call: TRBV30
clone_size: .
cdr3_nt: TGTGCCTGGAGTGTTTCGTGGCTCTACGAGCAGTACTTC
cdr3_aa: CAWSVSWLYEQYF

d_call: TRBD1
j_call: TRBJ1-2
v_call: TRBV7-8
clone_size: once
cdr3_nt: TGTGCCAGCAGCTTGAGACAGGGAACTAACTATGGCTACACCTTC
cdr3_aa: CASSLRQGTNYGYTF

d_call: .
j_call: TRBJ2-3
v_call: TRBV7-2
clone_size: .
cdr3_nt: TGTGCCAGCAGCTTAAGGGGGGGCCCCACAGATACGCAGTATTTT
cdr3_aa: CASSLRGGPTDTQYF

d_call: TRBD1
j_call: TRBJ1-2
v_call: TRBV24-1
clone_size: .
cdr3_nt: TGTGCCACCAGTGACCAAAGCGACAGGGTAGGAGGCTACACCTTC
cdr3_aa: CATSDQSDRVGGYTF

d_call: .
j_call: TRBJ2-7
v_call: TRBV5-4
clone_size: .
cdr3_nt: TGTGCCAGCAGCCCTCCGGACAGCAGCTCCTACGAGCAGTACTTC
cdr3_aa: CASSPPDSSSYEQYF

d_call: .
j_call: TRBJ1-2
v_call: TRBV28
clone_size: .
cdr3_nt: TGTGCCAGCAGTTTACAGCAAAGGACAGTCGGCTACACCTTC
cdr3_aa: CASSLQQRTVGYTF

d_call: .
j_call: TRBJ1-1
v_call: TRBV6-5
clone_size: .
cdr3_nt: TGTGCCAGCAGTTTTACAGGGAAACCTGAAGCTTTCTTT
cdr3_aa: CASSFTGKPEAFF

d_call: .
j_call: TRBJ1-1
v_call: TRBV3-1/TRBV3-2
clone_size: .
cdr3_nt: TGTGCCAGCAGCCAAGAGAGGGGGAGGAACACTGAAGCTTTCTTT
cdr3_aa: CASSQERGRNTEAFF

d_call: .
j_call: TRBJ1-1
v_call: TRBV7-2
clone_size: .
cdr3_nt: TGTGCCAGCAGCTTAACTACACCGCAAAACACTGAAGCTTTCTTT
cdr3_aa: CASSLTTPQNTEAFF

d_call: .
j_call: TRBJ2-5
v_call: TRBV6-5
clone_size: once
cdr3_nt: TGTGCCAGCAGTTACTCGAAGGAGAACCTCCAAGAGACCCAGTACTTC
cdr3_aa: CASSYSKENLQETQYF

d_call: .
j_call: TRBJ1-1
v_call: TRBV5-6
clone_size: .
cdr3_nt: TGTGCCAGCAGCTTAATCGCCAGACTCCCTGAAGCTTTCTTT
cdr3_aa: CASSLIARLPEAFF

d_call: TRBD2
j_call: TRBJ2-7
v_call: TRBV7-8
clone_size: few
cdr3_nt: TGTGCCAGCAGCTTAGATTTGCGGGAGGCAATCTCCTACGAGCAGTACTTC
cdr3_aa: CASSLDLREAISYEQYF

d_call: TRBD1
j_call: TRBJ1-3
v_call: TRBV5-1
clone_size: .
cdr3_nt: TGCGCCAGCAGACGGGACAGGGGGAGAGACACCATATATTTT
cdr3_aa: CASRRDRGRDTIYF

d_call: TRBD2
j_call: TRBJ2-5
v_call: TRBV25-1
clone_size: .
cdr3_nt: TGTGCCAGCAGTGGGACTAGCGGGGGCTATAAAGAGACCCAGTACTTC
cdr3_aa: CASSGTSGGYKETQYF

d_call: TRBD2
j_call: TRBJ2-1
v_call: TRBV2
clone_size: .
cdr3_nt: TGTGCCAGCAGTGGACTAGCGGTCTCCTACAATGAGCAGTTCTTC
cdr3_aa: CASSGLAVSYNEQFF

d_call: .
j_call: TRBJ2-7
v_call: TRBV23-1
clone_size: .
cdr3_nt: TGCGCCAGTCCTCCGGGACACCGCTCCTACGAGCAGTACTTC
cdr3_aa: CASPPGHRSYEQYF

d_call: .
j_call: TRBJ2-5
v_call: TRBV2
clone_size: .
cdr3_nt: TGTGCCAGCATTCGGGACAACCAAGAGACCCAGTACTTC
cdr3_aa: CASIRDNQETQYF

d_call: TRBD1
j_call: TRBJ1-2
v_call: TRBV14
clone_size: .
cdr3_nt: TGTGCCAGCAGCCAAAACAAGGGTGGACAGGGCCAAAACTATGGCTACACCTTC
cdr3_aa: CASSQNKGGQGQNYGYTF

d_call: TRBD2
j_call: TRBJ2-1
v_call: TRBV4-1
clone_size: .
cdr3_nt: TGCGCCAGCAGCCAAGAGGGGACTAGCGTGTCCTTCATTACCAATGAGCAGTTCTTC
cdr3_aa: CASSQEGTSVSFITNEQFF

d_call: .
j_call: TRBJ2-1
v_call: TRBV15
clone_size: .
cdr3_nt: TGTGCCACTCGCGGAGGAAGGGAGTCCTACAATGAGCAGTTCTTC
cdr3_aa: CATRGGRESYNEQFF

d_call: TRBD1
j_call: TRBJ1-5
v_call: TRBV19
clone_size: .
cdr3_nt: TGTGCCAGTAGCTGGGACAGTAGCAATCAGCCCCAGCATTTT
cdr3_aa: CASSWDSSNQPQHF